The clone carrying this T cell receptor (beta chain) qualifies as medium-sized. Its antigen is unknown. This sample stems from a study of T cells in localized non-small cell lung cancer. Whole-study findings and limits: Longer overall survival associated with higher blood T cell density; shorter survival with higher adjacent-lung clonality. Uninvolved adjacent lung had more T cell clonality than any other tissue, topping tumor. Out of the top 100 tumor clones, a median approximately 57 were seen in adjacent lung. One tumor region alone was sequenced, and heterogeneity therefore remains possible.

This CDR3 has 12 amino acids. The V gene's germline CDR1 is MNHEY and CDR2 SMNVEV (reference sequence). V shed 6 bases and J shed 14 bases, with 14 bases lying between them. Some clones are missing from TCRdb's copy, which holds only in-frame ones; the method was immunoSEQ multiplex PCR. There are roughly 84,000 clones in the sample; more than 75% occur only once, and around 20% lies in the top ten. The TCR sequence derives from a woman aged 40 to 75 with stage I squamous cell lung carcinoma. The chain employs TRBV27 and TRBJ1-6, with a possible D match to TRBD1 (6 bases). The sequences come from peripheral blood, collected before any cancer treatment. The chain's CDR3 is CASRAQGGTLHF. DNA of the CDR3: TGTGCCAGCAGGGCACAGGGTGGAACCCTCCACTTT.